The clone carrying this T cell receptor (beta chain) was seen a single time. This record comes from a study of blood T cell repertoires in COVID-19. Looking at the study overall: Sites across the United States, Italy and Spain contributed samples from acute and convalescent COVID-19. The cDNA or gDNA used as material had been derived from T cells, B-cell-depleted T cells, or PBMCs.

Unmatched junction bases numbered 3, after V lost 5 bases and J lost 4 bases. Germline-derived CDR1 and CDR2 are SGHNT and YYREEE (reference sequence). The CDR3 has 14 residues. In the source study's methods: Estimation of nucleated cell counts was performed using reference gene primer amplification. The assay was immunoSEQ multiplex PCR, and TCRdb's table has in-frame clones only and misses some. V and J calls and clone size follow that table, whereas D and trimming were derived from the DNA. The table records some 280,000 clones, approximately 80% of them present only once. The sequenced sample was peripheral blood. The chain employs TRBV5-4 and TRBJ2-3, with 11 bases fitting TRBD1. The clonotype was recovered from a woman aged 45-60 years with active or convalescent COVID-19. The CDR3 here is CASRPGQGADTQYF. DNA of the CDR3: TGTGCCAGCAGACCGGGACAGGGGGCAGATACGCAGTATTTT.